One sample yielded the 23 T cell receptor beta chains listed below, sequenced in a study of Ad26.COV2.S vaccination and SARS-CoV-2 variants. Treatment defined: some 20 received Ad26.COV2.S at low or high dose, single or two shots; about five received placebo; per-sample allocation not given. Sampling happened 63 days after the first vaccine or placebo injection. Here immunoSEQ multiplex PCR was the method, and the copy in TCRdb shows in-frame clones only, minus some. Altogether roughly 300,000 clones are present, less than 90% being singletons, with the ten largest covering 6.4%. The specimen was peripheral blood, collected in a trial of Ad26.COV2.S vaccine versus placebo. The receptors were sampled from a person between 18 and 65 years old who received the Ad26.COV2.S COVID-19 vaccine or a placebo.

The chain employs TRBV6-4 and TRBJ2-7; possible D gene TRBD2, 5 bases. CDR1 and CDR2 from the germline V gene are MRHNA and SNTAGT. The CDR3 loop spans 17 amino acids. Trimming took off 3 bases at V and 5 bases at J, with 23 bases between the two ends. The CDR3 protein is CASSEKPLRLGSHEQYF. The CDR3 DNA sequence: TGTGCCAGCAGTGAAAAACCCTTAAGATTAGGGAGCCACGAGCAGTACTTC.

This clone has only one observation. The chain employs TRBV6-2 or TRBV6-3 and TRBJ1-1; D is ambiguous. Trimming took off 5 bases at V and 1 base at J, with 5 bases between the two ends. Germline V CDR1 and CDR2: MNHEY, SVGEGT. The CDR3 totals 12 residues. The CDR3 DNA follows: TGTGCCAGCAGTGAGCCGAACACTGAAGCTTTCTTT. It translates to CASSEPNTEAFF.

As regards this clone: Since a much larger clone is just one base distant, this may be a read error. The chain links TRBV5-4 to TRBJ1-4; weak D call: TRBD1 (6 bases). Germline assignment: CDR1 SGHNT and CDR2 YYREEE (reference sequence). Trimming took off 2 bases at V and 4 bases at J, with 9 bases between the two ends. CDR3 length: 14 amino acids. This CDR3 is CASSLQGGNEKLFF. The CDR3 nucleotides are TGTGCCAGCAGCTTACAGGGCGGTAATGAAAAACTGTTTTTT.

This chain connects TRBV7-9 to TRBJ1-4; D gene ambiguous. Germline V lookup: CDR1 SEHNR, CDR2 FQNEAQ (reference sequence). The CDR3 extends over 13 amino acids. V was cut by 2 bases and J by 12 bases, with 13 bases left in between. In DNA, the CDR3 is TGTGCCAGCAGCTTAACCCAAGCCCGGGAACTGTTTTTT. Protein sequence: CASSLTQARELFF.

The chain is built from TRBV7-9 and TRBJ2-2; 7 bases line up with TRBD1. The CDR3 consists of 17 residues. V was clipped by 5 bases and J by 0 bases; unmatched bases: 9. Germline V gives CDR1 SEHNR, CDR2 FQNEAQ (reference sequence). The CDR3 is CASSQPPDRPNTGELFF. CDR3 sequence (DNA): TGTGCCAGCAGCCAACCCCCGGACAGGCCGAACACCGGGGAGCTGTTTTTT.

The rearrangement uses TRBV6-2 or TRBV6-3 and TRBJ2-7; a weak D match, TRBD1 (5 bases). This CDR3 contains 14 residues. CDR1 is MNHEY, CDR2 SVGEGT, per germline. Trimming shortened V by 4 bases and J by 0 bases, and 10 bases separated the two germline ends. The CDR3 here is CASSLYQGSYEQYF. Here the CDR3 DNA reads TGTGCCAGCAGTTTGTATCAGGGCTCCTACGAGCAGTACTTC.

V gene TRBV4-3 combines with J gene TRBJ2-3; unclear D gene. V was shortened by 0 bases and J by 3 bases, with 10 bases between the two germline ends. The CDR3 extends over 15 amino acids. Germline V gene sequence: CDR1 LGHNA, CDR2 YSLEER. The DNA for the CDR3 is TGCGCCAGCAGCCAAGAATTTGGTAATACAGATACGCAGTATTTT. It yields the protein CASSQEFGNTDTQYF.

The V gene is TRBV15, the J gene TRBJ2-7, with TRBD2 as a possible D gene (6 bases). The germline V and J ends were trimmed by 0 bases and 1 base, with 7 bases remaining between them. There are 14 residues in the CDR3. Germline assignment: CDR1 LNHNV and CDR2 YYDKDF (reference sequence). Here the CDR3 DNA reads TGTGCCACCAGCAGAGAGGCGGGATCCTACGAGCAGTACTTC. Translation gives CATSREAGSYEQYF.

The chain links TRBV5-6 to TRBJ2-7, with D perhaps TRBD1 (5 bases). V was shortened by 5 bases and J by 0 bases, with 15 bases between the two germline ends. From germline, CDR1 is SGHDT and CDR2 YYEEEE. The CDR3 runs to 15 residues. CDR3: CASSKGAAASYEQYF. CDR3 coding DNA: TGTGCCAGCAGTAAAGGGGCCGCTGCCTCCTACGAGCAGTACTTC.

The chain joins TRBV5-4 to TRBJ1-6; D is perhaps TRBD1 (6 bases). CDR3 size: 16 residues. The germline CDR1 and CDR2 sequences are SGHNT and YYREEE (reference sequence). V lost 3 bases, J lost 2 bases, and 12 bases lay in between. This chain's CDR3 is CASSSNRDPYNSPLHF. In nucleotides, the CDR3 is TGTGCCAGCAGCTCGAACAGGGACCCCTATAATTCACCCCTCCACTTT.

The count of this clone is one. The chain links TRBV5-5 to TRBJ2-7; D possibly corresponds to TRBD2 (6 bases). The CDR3 runs to 15 residues. CDR1 and CDR2 (germline): SGHKS, YYEKEE (reference sequence). The germline V and J ends were trimmed by 0 bases and 0 bases, with 10 bases remaining between them. This chain's CDR3 is CASSLEGLSSYEQYF. The CDR3 nucleotides read TGTGCCAGCAGCTTGGAAGGACTAAGCTCCTACGAGCAGTACTTC.

This chain links TRBV6-5 with TRBJ2-4; a possible D gene is TRBD1 (6 bases). V shed 0 bases and J shed 6 bases, with 9 bases lying between them. This CDR3 is built from 14 residues. Germline CDR1 is MNHEY and CDR2 is SVGAGI. The CDR3 reads CASSYSSRGNIQYF. In DNA, the CDR3 is TGTGCCAGCAGTTACTCATCCAGGGGAAACATTCAGTACTTC.

This clone was picked up a small number of times. The chain links TRBV3-1 (or the pseudogene TRBV3-2) to TRBJ2-2; 10 positions match TRBD2. The J segment lost 6 bases and the V segment lost 1 base, leaving 8 bases of the junction unmatched. CDR1 and CDR2 (germline): LGHDT, YNNKEL (reference sequence). The CDR3 length is 17 residues. This chain's CDR3 is CASSQVTLAGYAGELFF. The CDR3 coding sequence is TGTGCCAGCAGCCAAGTTACACTAGCGGGATATGCCGGGGAGCTGTTTTTT.

This sequence joins TRBV7-9 and TRBJ2-5; TRBD1 or TRBD2 may be the D gene (7 bases each). In germline, CDR1 is SEHNR, CDR2 FQNEAQ (reference sequence). V gave up 6 bases and J gave up 4 bases, with 15 bases separating them. The CDR3 consists of 14 residues. The CDR3 nucleotides read TGTGCCAGCAGACTAACAGGGGAGGGAGAGACCCAGTACTTC. It encodes CASRLTGEGETQYF.

The chain links TRBV27 to TRBJ1-1, with D maybe TRBD1 (5 bases). Looked up from germline, CDR1 is MNHEY and CDR2 is SMNVEV (reference sequence). With 4 bases removed from V and 0 bases from J, the gap between germline ends came to 9 bases. This CDR3 is 14 amino acids long. This chain's CDR3 is CASSWGLLNTEAFF. The CDR3 DNA follows: TGTGCCAGCAGTTGGGGACTTTTGAACACTGAAGCTTTCTTT.

V is TRBV18 and J is TRBJ1-5; a possible D gene is TRBD1 (5 bases). Germline CDR1 and CDR2: KGHSH and LQKENI. The V and J ends lost 6 bases and 2 bases respectively, with 14 bases between them. This CDR3 region has 15 residues. The CDR3 loop reads CASSLGQGRNQPQHF. CDR3 coding DNA: TGTGCCAGCTCCCTTGGGCAGGGCCGCAATCAGCCCCAGCATTTT. Combining the CDR3 with reference TRBV18 and TRBJ1-5 gives the whole variable domain NAGVMQNPRHLVRRRGQEARLRCSPMKGHSHVYWYRQLPEEGLKFMVYLQKENIIDESGMPKERFSAEFPKEGPSILRIQQVVRGDSAAYFCASSLGQGRNQPQHFGDGTRLSIL.

The chain is built from TRBV28 and TRBJ2-5; D call uncertain. In germline, CDR1 is MDHEN, CDR2 SYDVKM. Trimming removed 7 bases from V and 2 bases from J, with 26 bases in between. The CDR3 covers 18 residues. The CDR3 DNA reads TGTGCCAGCATCTGGGTCCAGGAACGGTGGGCTGAGCAAGAGACCCAGTACTTC. Encoded protein: CASIWVQERWAEQETQYF.

The rearrangement uses TRBV15 and TRBJ2-3, with TRBD1 matching over 9 bases. CDR1 and CDR2 (germline): LNHNV, YYDKDF (reference sequence). The CDR3 is 16 amino acids. V gave up 3 bases and J gave up 5 bases; unmatched junction bases: 9. This chain's CDR3 is CATSSLTGGAIDTQYF. The CDR3 DNA sequence: TGTGCCACCAGCAGCCTTACAGGGGGCGCAATAGATACGCAGTATTTT.

The CDR3 nucleotides read TGTGCCAGCAGCCAAAGTGTACAGAACACTGAAGCTTTCTTT. Translation gives CASSQSVQNTEAFF. The genes are TRBV3-1 (or the pseudogene TRBV3-2) and TRBJ1-1; D call uncertain. The V end lost 2 bases, the J end lost 1 base, and 8 bases lay between the germline ends. This CDR3 has 14 residues. Germline assignment: CDR1 LGHDT and CDR2 YNNKEL (reference sequence).

In regard to this clone: An end of the junction differs from the germline gene, which may be a read error. The V and J genes are TRBV24-1 and TRBJ1-2; D gene ambiguous. This CDR3 has 14 amino acids. CDR1 and CDR2 (germline): KGHDR, SFDVKD. CDR3 residues: CATSDPSRNSGYTF. The CDR3 DNA reads as TGTGCCACCAGTGACCCGTCCCGAAACTCTGGCTACACCTTC.

The chain couples TRBV9 to TRBJ2-7; perhaps TRBD1 as D (8 bases). Germline CDR1 SGDLS, CDR2 YYNGEE. Trimming pared 4 bases from V and 5 bases from J, leaving 19 bases between. This CDR3 has 15 residues. For the CDR3, the DNA is TGTGCCAGCAGCCCCCACAGGGGGACTATCCACGAGCAGTACTTC. This codes for CASSPHRGTIHEQYF.

The J gene is TRBJ2-5, the V gene TRBV30, with 10 bases lining up with TRBD1. CDR3 length equals 15 residues. After removal of 2 bases from V and 5 bases from J, the junction contained 8 bases not matched to a gene. CDR1 and CDR2 (germline): GTSNPN, SVGIG (reference sequence). The CDR3 DNA reads TGTGCCTGGAGTTCCGGACAGGGGGGATCTGAGACCCAGTACTTC. Protein product: CAWSSGQGGSETQYF.

The chain links TRBV21-1 to TRBJ2-7; the listed D gene, TRBD1, was not tested against the DNA. TRBV21-1 is noted as a pseudogene. CDR3 length equals 14 residues. In DNA form, the CDR3 reads TGTGCCAGCAGCATACCGGACATTCCCTACGAGCAGTACTTC. Its protein is CASSIPDIPYEQYF.